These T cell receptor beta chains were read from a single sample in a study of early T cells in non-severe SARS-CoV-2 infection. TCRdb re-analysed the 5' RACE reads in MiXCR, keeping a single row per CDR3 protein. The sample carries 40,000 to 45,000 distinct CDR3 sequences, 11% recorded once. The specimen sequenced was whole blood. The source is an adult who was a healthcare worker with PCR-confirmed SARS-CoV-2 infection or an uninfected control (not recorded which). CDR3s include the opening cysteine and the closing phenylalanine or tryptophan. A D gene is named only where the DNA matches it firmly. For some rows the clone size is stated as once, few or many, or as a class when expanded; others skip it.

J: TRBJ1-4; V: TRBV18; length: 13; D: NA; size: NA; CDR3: CASSPSPSPGLFF; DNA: TGTGCCAGCTCACCGTCACCGTCCCCCGGACTGTTTTTT
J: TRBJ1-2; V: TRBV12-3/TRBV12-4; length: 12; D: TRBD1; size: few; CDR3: CASSLKGQGYTF; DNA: TGTGCCAGCAGTTTAAAGGGACAGGGGTACACCTTC
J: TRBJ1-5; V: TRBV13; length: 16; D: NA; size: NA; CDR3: CASSLAGELGNQPQHF; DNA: TGTGCCAGCAGCTTAGCGGGGGAATTAGGCAATCAGCCCCAGCATTTT
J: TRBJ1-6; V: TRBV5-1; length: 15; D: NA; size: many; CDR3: CASSLGLPSNSPLHF; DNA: TGCGCCAGCAGCTTGGGACTTCCCTCTAATTCACCCCTCCACTTT
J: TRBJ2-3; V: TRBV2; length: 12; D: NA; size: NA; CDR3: CASTLSAGTLYF; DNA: TGTGCCAGTACATTATCGGCTGGTACGCTGTATTTT
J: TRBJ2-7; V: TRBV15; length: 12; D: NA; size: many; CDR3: CATGPTRYEQYF; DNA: TGTGCCACCGGGCCTACGCGCTACGAGCAGTACTTC
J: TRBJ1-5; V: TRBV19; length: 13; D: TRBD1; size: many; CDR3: CASRGQGNQPQHF; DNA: TGTGCCAGTAGGGGACAGGGGAATCAGCCCCAGCATTTT
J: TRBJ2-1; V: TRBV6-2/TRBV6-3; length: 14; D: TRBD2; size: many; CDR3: CASNRLAGHNEQFF; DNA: TGTGCCAGCAACCGACTAGCGGGGCACAATGAGCAGTTCTTC
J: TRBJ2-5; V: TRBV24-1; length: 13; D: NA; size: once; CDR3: CATSPPYQETQYF; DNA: TGTGCCACCAGTCCCCCGTACCAAGAGACCCAGTACTTC
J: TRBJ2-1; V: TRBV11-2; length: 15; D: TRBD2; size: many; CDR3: CASSLRLAGVVEQFF; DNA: TGTGCCAGCAGCTTAAGACTAGCGGGGGTTGTTGAGCAGTTCTTC
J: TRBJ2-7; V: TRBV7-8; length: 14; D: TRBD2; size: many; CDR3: CASSLGQGGSEQYF; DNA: TGTGCCAGCAGCTTAGGGCAGGGCGGGAGCGAGCAGTACTTC
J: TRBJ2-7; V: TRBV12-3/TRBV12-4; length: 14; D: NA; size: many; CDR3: CASSLGGPSYEQYF; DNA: TGTGCCAGCAGTTTAGGGGGCCCGTCCTACGAGCAGTACTTC
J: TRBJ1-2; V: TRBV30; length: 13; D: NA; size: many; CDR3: CAWSELRNYGYTF; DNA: TGTGCCTGGAGTGAATTACGAAACTATGGCTACACCTTC
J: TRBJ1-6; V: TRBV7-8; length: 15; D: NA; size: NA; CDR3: CASSDMRGGSSPLHF; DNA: TGTGCCAGCAGCGACATGCGCGGGGGAAGTTCACCCCTCCACTTT
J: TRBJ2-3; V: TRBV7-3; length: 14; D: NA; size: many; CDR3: CASSRAQVADTQYF; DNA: TGTGCCAGCAGCAGAGCGCAGGTAGCAGATACGCAGTATTTT
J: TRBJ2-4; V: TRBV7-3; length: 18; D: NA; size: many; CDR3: CASSFSASHGVAKNIQYF; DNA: TGTGCCAGCAGCTTTTCGGCGTCCCATGGGGTTGCCAAAAACATTCAGTACTTC
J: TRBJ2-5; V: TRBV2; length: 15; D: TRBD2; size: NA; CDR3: CASSETRGVGETQYF; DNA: TGTGCCAGCAGCGAGACCCGGGGGGTCGGAGAGACCCAGTACTTC
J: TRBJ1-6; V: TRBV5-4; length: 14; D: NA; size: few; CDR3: CASSLQGINSPLHF; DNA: TGTGCCAGCAGCTTACAGGGTATTAATTCACCCCTCCACTTT
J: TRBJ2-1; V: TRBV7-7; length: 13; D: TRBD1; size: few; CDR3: CASSTVGQGEQFF; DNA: TGTGCCAGCAGCACAGTAGGACAGGGCGAGCAGTTCTTC
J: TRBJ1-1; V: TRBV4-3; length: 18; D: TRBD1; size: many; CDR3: CASSQGKGQANWNTEAFF; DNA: TGCGCCAGCAGCCAAGGAAAGGGACAGGCAAATTGGAACACTGAAGCTTTCTTT
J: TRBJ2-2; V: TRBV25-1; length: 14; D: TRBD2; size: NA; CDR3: CASSPLARPGELFF; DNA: TGTGCCAGCAGTCCACTAGCGCGGCCCGGGGAGCTGTTTTTT
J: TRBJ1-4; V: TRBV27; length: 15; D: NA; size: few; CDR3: CASSFRGRDPEKLFF; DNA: NA
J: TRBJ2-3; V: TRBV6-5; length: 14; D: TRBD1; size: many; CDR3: CAAVPTGGRDTQYF; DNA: TGTGCCGCGGTCCCGACAGGGGGCAGAGATACGCAGTATTTT
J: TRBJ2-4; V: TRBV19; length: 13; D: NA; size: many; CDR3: CASTAPGLTFQYF; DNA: TGTGCCAGTACCGCCCCGGGTCTTACCTTTCAGTACTTC
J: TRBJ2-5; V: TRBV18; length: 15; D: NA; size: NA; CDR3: CASSRGTAPTETQYF; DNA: TGTGCCAGCTCACGGGGGACCGCCCCGACGGAGACCCAGTACTTC
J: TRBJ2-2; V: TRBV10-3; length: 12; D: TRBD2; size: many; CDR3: CAIKAGTGELFF; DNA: TGTGCCATCAAAGCGGGAACCGGGGAGCTGTTTTTT
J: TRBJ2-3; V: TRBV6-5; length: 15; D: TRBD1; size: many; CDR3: CASSYSGQTTDTQYF; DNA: TGTGCCAGCAGTTACTCGGGACAGACCACAGATACGCAGTATTTT
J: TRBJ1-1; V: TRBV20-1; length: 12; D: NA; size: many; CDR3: CSARSGTSEAFF; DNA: TGCAGTGCTAGATCCGGGACCTCTGAAGCTTTCTTT
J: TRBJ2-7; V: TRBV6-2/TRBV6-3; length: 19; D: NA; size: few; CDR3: CASSTVDRKTIIPSYEQYF; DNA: TGTGCCAGCAGTACCGTCGACAGAAAAACGATTATCCCCTCATACGAGCAGTACTTC
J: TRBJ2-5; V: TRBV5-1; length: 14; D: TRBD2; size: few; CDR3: CASSLAGGQETQYF; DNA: TGCGCCAGCAGCTTGGCGGGGGGCCAAGAGACCCAGTACTTC
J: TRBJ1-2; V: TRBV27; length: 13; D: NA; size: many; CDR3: CASSGPDRHRYTF; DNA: TGTGCCAGCAGCGGCCCGGACAGACATCGCTACACCTTC
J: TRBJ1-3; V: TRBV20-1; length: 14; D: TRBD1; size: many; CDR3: CSALMQGAGNTIYF; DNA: TGCAGTGCTTTAATGCAGGGGGCTGGAAACACCATATATTTT
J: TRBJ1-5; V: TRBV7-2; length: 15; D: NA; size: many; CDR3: CASSSRQSENQPQHF; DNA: TGTGCCAGCAGCTCGAGACAGTCAGAGAATCAGCCCCAGCATTTT
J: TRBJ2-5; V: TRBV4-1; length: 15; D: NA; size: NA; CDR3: CASSQDGTGPETQYF; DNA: TGCGCCAGCAGCCAAGATGGAACAGGCCCGGAGACCCAGTACTTC
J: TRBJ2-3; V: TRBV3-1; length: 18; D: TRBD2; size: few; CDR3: CASSQDQGLAGMTDTQYF; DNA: TGTGCCAGCAGCCAAGATCAAGGACTAGCGGGGATGACAGATACGCAGTATTTT
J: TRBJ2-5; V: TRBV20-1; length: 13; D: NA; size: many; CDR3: CSASGKPQETQYF; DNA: TGCAGTGCTAGCGGAAAACCCCAAGAGACCCAGTACTTC
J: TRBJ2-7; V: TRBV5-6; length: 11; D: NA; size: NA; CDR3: CASSLQWEQYF; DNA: TGTGCCAGCAGCTTGCAATGGGAGCAGTACTTC
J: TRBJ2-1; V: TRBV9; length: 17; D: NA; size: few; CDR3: CASSFSPPEGLYNEQFF; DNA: TGTGCCAGCAGCTTCTCCCCCCCGGAAGGCCTTTACAATGAGCAGTTCTTC
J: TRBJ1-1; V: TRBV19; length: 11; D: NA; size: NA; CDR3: CASNTGWEAFF; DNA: TGTGCCAGTAATACAGGGTGGGAAGCTTTCTTT
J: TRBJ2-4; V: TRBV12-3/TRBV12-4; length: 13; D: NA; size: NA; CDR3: CASSLALGNIQYF; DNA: TGTGCCAGCAGTTTAGCCCTGGGGAACATTCAGTACTTC
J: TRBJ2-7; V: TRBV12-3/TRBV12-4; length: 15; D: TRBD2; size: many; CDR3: CASSLGAGGTYEQYF; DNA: TGTGCCAGCAGTTTAGGAGCGGGGGGCACCTACGAGCAGTACTTC
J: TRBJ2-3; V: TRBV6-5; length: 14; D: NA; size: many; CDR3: CASSPPHLTDTQYF; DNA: TGTGCCAGCAGTCCCCCTCACCTAACAGATACGCAGTATTTT
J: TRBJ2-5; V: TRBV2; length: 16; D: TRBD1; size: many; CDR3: CASSELTGVGQETQYF; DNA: TGTGCCAGCAGTGAGTTAACAGGGGTTGGCCAAGAGACCCAGTACTTC
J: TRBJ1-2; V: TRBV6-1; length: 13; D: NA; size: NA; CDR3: CASSPGTDYGYTF; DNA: TGTGCCAGCAGTCCCGGGACGGACTATGGCTACACCTTC